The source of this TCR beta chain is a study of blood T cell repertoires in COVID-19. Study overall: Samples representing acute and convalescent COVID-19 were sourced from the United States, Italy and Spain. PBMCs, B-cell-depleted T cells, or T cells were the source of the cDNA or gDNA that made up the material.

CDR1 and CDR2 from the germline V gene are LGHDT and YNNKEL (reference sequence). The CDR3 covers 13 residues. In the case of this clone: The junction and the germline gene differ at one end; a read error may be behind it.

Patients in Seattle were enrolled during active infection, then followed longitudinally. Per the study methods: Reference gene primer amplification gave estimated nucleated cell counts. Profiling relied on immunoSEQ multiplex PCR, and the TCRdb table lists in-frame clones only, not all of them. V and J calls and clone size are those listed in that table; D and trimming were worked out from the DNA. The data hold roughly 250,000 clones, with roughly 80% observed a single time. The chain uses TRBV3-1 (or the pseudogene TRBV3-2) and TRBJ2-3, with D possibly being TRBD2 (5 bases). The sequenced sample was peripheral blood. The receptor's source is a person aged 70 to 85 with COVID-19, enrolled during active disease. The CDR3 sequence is CASSQDGGDTRYF. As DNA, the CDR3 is TGTGCCAGCAGCCAAGATGGAGGAGATACGCGGTATTTT.